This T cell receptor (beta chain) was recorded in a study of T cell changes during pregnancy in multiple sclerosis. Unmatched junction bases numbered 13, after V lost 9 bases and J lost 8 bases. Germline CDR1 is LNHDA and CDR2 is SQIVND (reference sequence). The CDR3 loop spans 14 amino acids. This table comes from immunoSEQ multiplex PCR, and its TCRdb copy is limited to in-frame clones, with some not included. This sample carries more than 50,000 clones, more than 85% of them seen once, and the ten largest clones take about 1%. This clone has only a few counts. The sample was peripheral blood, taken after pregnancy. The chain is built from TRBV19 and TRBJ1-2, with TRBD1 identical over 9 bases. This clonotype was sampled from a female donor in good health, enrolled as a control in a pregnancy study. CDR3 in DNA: TGTGCCAGCCAATTCACAGGGGGCGCAGGGGGCTACACCTTC. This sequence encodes CASQFTGGAGGYTF.